The entry below gives a single TCR beta chain sequence along with its context. Its target is unknown. This sample is part of a study of Ad26.COV2.S vaccination and SARS-CoV-2 variants. The CDR3 has 12 residues. Germline CDR1 reads MDHEN; CDR2 reads SYDVKM. The V gene end was trimmed by 4 bases and the J gene end by 10 bases; junction bases not matched to a gene: 6. Data came from immunoSEQ multiplex PCR; TCRdb stores just in-frame clones and leaves some out. Found here are roughly 460,000 clones, approximately 90% of them singletons; the top ten hold 1.5% to 2%. The study, taken as a whole, reports: Vaccinated individuals (as opposed to placebo recipients) had higher spike-specific TCR breadth.

Treatment of the sample: around 19 received Ad26.COV2.S at low or high dose, single or two shots; about 5 received placebo; per-sample allocation not given. At day 63 after the first vaccine or placebo injection, samples were drawn. Expressing Wuhan-strain SARS-CoV-2 spike, an Ad26 vector served as the vaccine. Sample: peripheral blood, taken in a trial of Ad26.COV2.S vaccine versus placebo. This receptor was obtained from a person aged 18-60 years who received the Ad26.COV2.S COVID-19 vaccine or a placebo. This sequence joins TRBV28 and TRBJ2-7; 8 bases are a match to TRBD2. CDR3 amino acids: CASSSTGRDQYF. The CDR3 DNA follows: TGTGCCAGCAGTTCCACCGGGAGGGACCAGTACTTC.